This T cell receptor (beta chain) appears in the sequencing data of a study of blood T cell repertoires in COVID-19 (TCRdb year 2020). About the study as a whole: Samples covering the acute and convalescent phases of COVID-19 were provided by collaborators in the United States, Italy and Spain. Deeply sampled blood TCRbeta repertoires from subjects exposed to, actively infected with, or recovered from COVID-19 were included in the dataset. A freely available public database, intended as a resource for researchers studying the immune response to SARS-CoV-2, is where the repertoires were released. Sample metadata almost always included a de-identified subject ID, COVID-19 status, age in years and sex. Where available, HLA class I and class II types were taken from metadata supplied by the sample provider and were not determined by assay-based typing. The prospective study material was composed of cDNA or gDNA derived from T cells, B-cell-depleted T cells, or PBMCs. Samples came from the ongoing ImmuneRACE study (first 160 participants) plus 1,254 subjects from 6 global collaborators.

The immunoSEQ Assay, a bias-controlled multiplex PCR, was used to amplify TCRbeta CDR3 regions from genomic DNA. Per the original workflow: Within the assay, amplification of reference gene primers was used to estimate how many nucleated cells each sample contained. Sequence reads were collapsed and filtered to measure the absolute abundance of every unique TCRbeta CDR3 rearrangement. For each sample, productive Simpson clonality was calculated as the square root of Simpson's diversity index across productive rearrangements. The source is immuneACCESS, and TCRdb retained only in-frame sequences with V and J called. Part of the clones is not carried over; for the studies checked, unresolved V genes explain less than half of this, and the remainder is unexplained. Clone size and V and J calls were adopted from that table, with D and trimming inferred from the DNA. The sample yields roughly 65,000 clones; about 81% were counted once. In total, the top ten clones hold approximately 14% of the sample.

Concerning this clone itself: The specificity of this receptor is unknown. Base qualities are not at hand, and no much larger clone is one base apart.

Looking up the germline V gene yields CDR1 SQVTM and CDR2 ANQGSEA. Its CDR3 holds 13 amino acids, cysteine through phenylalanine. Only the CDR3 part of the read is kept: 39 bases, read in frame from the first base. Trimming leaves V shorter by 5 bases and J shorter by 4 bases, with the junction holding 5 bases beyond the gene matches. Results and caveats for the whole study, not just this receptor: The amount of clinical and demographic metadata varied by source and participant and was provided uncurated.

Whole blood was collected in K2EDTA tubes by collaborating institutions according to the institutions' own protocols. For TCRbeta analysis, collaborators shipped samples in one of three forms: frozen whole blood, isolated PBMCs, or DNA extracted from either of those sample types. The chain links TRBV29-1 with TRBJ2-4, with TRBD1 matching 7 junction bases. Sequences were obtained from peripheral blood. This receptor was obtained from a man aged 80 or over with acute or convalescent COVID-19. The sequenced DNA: TGCAGCGTTTCCGGGACAGATAAAAACATTCAGTACTTC. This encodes CSVSGTDKNIQYF.